These T cell receptor beta chains were read from a single sample in a study of blood T cell repertoires in COVID-19. Using immunoSEQ multiplex PCR, the repertoire was profiled, and TCRdb retains in-frame clones only, with some absent. The table records 150,000 to 200,000 clones, roughly 80% of them present only once. Sequenced sample: peripheral blood. These TCRs come from a woman aged 40 to 55 with COVID-19, enrolled during active disease. CDR3s include the opening cysteine and the closing phenylalanine or tryptophan.

15 | TRBJ1-1 | TRBV15 | CATSRERGVTGRAFF
18 | TRBJ2-7 | TRBV6-1 | CASSDIPPVYASLYEQYF
18 | TRBJ2-2 | TRBV4-1 | CASSQVEASGRYTGELFF
17 | TRBJ1-4 | TRBV10-2 | CASSESTQGRSNEKLFF
14 | TRBJ2-5 | TRBV6-5 | CASSATKAGETQYF
17 | TRBJ2-2 | TRBV9 | CASSVTGVQGATGELFF
17 | TRBJ2-2 | TRBV7-9 | CASSLVRGRRNTGELFF
13 | TRBJ1-1 | TRBV28 | CASKSSGDTEAFF
14 | TRBJ2-1 | TRBV14 | CASSQALAVNEQFF
13 | TRBJ1-6 | TRBV6-5 | CASGDRENSPLHF
16 | TRBJ2-7 | TRBV15 | CATSDRSGTGNSEQYF
15 | TRBJ1-6 | TRBV19 | CASTPRDRGNSPLHF
15 | TRBJ1-1 | TRBV7-8 | CASSLAGGLGTEAFF
17 | TRBJ2-6 | TRBV15 | CATSRDLSLSGANVLTF
15 | TRBJ1-2 | TRBV28 | CASSLNGQGVYGYTF
21 | TRBJ2-7 | TRBV18 | CASSPPTIGSRTGMLGHEQYF
13 | TRBJ1-5 | TRBV19 | CASSATVNQPQHF
17 | TRBJ2-7 | TRBV5-1 | CASSLGQVIRGIYEQYF
15 | TRBJ1-2 | TRBV6-5 | CASRPHREKNYGYTF
13 | TRBJ2-2 | TRBV10-1 | CASSDRGTGELFF
13 | TRBJ2-7 | TRBV19 | CASSSTSRDEQYF
10 | TRBJ2-5 | TRBV12-5 | CAKRGETQYF
14 | TRBJ2-1 | TRBV11-2 | CASSSLGLYNEQFF
13 | TRBJ2-7 | TRBV2 | CASKLAGAYEQYF
18 | TRBJ2-3 | TRBV3-1/TRBV3-2 | CASSLGLAGGLSTDTQYF
18 | TRBJ2-3 | TRBV5-1 | CASSPTSGRPGSTDTQYF
17 | TRBJ2-1 | TRBV4-1 | CASSQEVGAGGFNEQFF